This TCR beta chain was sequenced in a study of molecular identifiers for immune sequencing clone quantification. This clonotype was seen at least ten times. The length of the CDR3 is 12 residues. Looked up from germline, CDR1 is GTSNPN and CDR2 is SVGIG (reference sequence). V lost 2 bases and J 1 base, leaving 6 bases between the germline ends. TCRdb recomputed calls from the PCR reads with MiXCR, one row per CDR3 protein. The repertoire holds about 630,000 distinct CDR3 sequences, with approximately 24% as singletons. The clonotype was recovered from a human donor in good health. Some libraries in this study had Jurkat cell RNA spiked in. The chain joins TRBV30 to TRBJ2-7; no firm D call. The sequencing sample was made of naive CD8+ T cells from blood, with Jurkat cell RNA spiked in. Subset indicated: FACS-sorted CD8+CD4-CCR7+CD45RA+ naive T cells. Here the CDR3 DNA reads TGTGCCTGGAGTTTGGGATCCTACGAGCAGTACTTC. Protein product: CAWSLGSYEQYF.